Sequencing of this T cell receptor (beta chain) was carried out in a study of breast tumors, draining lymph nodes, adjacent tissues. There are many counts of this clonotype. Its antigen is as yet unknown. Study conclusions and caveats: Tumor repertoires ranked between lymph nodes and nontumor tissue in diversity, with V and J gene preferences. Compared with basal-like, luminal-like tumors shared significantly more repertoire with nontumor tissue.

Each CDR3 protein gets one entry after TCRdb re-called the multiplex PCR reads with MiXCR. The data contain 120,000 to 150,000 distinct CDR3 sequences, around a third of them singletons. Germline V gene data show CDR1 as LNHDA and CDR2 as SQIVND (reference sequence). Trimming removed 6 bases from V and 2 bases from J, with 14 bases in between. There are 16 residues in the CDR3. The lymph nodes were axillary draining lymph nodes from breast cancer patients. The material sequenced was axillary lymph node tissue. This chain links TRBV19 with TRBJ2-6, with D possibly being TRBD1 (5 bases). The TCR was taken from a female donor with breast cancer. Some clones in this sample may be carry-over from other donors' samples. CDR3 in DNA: TGTGCCAGTAGACCAGGGCTGGGTACTGGGGCCAACGTCCTGACTTTC. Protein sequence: CASRPGLGTGANVLTF.